This T cell receptor (beta chain) was sequenced for a study of cytomegalovirus exposure and HLA in healthy donors. Findings of the study overall: Most of the CMV-associated TCR beta chains (in a later analysis) appeared to be HLA-restricted.

Trimming took 4 bases from V and 7 from J, leaving 8 bases between them. The CDR3 runs 12 residues. Germline-derived CDR1 and CDR2 are SGHAT and FQNNGV. Both 60 Vbeta primers and 13 Jbeta primers went into the PCR. TCRdb's table, derived via immunoSEQ multiplex PCR, lists solely in-frame clones and lacks some. The sample consists of approximately 190,000 clones, roughly 80% of them appearing once. In regard to this clone: The antigen remains unidentified.

V gene TRBV11-2 combines with J gene TRBJ1-3; D remains unclear. The sequence was obtained from a man aged 40-55 years in good health and CMV-seropositive. Sequencing was performed on PBMCs. The DNA for the CDR3 is TGTGCCAGCAGCTGGCGCGGGAACACCATATATTTT. Residues: CASSWRGNTIYF.